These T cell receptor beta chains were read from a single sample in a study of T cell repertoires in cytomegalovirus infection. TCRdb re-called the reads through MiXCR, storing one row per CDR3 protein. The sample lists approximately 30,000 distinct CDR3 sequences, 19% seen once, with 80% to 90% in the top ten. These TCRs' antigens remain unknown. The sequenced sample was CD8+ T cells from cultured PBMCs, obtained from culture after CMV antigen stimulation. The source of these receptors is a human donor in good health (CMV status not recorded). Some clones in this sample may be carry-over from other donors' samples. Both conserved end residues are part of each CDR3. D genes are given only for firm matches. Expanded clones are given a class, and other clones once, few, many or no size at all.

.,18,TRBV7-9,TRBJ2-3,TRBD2,CASSSSVRLAGVSDTQYF,TGTGCCAGCAGCTCGAGTGTAAGACTAGCGGGGGTCTCAGATACGCAGTATTTT
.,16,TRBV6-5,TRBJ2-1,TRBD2,CASSLAGRGSYNEQFF,TGTGCCAGCAGTTTAGCGGGGAGGGGATCCTACAATGAGCAGTTCTTC
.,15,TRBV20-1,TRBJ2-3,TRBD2,CSGRRREDSTDTQYF,TGCAGTGGGAGGCGGCGGGAGGATAGCACAGATACGCAGTATTTT
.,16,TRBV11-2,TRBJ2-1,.,CASSSETERGYNEQFF,TGTGCCAGCAGCTCCGAGACGGAAAGGGGGTACAATGAGCAGTTCTTC
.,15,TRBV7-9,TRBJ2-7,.,CASSSGGRDTNEQYF,TGTGCCAGCAGCTCAGGAGGCAGGGACACTAACGAGCAGTACTTC
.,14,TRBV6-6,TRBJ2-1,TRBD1,CASETGTGSNEQFF,TGTGCCAGCGAAACCGGGACAGGGTCCAATGAGCAGTTCTTC
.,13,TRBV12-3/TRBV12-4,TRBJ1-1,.,CASSLIGDTEAFF,TGTGCCAGCAGTTTGATAGGGGACACTGAAGCTTTCTTT
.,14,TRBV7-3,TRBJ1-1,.,CASSLHPRNTEAFF,TGTGCCAGCAGCTTACACCCCCGGAACACTGAAGCTTTCTTT
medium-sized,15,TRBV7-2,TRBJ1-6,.,CASSRDKGNHSPLHF,TGTGCCAGCAGCAGGGACAAGGGTAATCATTCACCCCTCCACTTT
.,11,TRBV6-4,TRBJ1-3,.,CASMTGNTIYF,TGTGCCAGCATGACTGGAAACACCATATATTTT
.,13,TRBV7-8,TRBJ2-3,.,CASSFLPADTQYF,TGTGCCAGCAGCTTCCTACCGGCAGATACGCAGTATTTT
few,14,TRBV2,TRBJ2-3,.,CASSERSSPDTQYF,TGTGCCAGCAGTGAAAGGAGTAGTCCAGATACGCAGTATTTT
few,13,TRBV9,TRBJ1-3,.,CASSGEGGNTIYF,TGTGCCAGCAGCGGAGAGGGGGGAAACACCATATATTTT
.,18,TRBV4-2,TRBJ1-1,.,CASSVEGIGGWMNTEAFF,TGTGCCAGCAGCGTCGAGGGAATTGGCGGATGGATGAACACTGAAGCTTTCTTT
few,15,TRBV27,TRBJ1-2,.,CASSRTGTPYYGYTF,TGTGCCAGCAGCCGCACAGGGACCCCTTACTATGGCTACACCTTC
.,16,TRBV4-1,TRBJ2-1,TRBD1,CASSQRVGQGYNEQFF,TGCGCCAGCAGCCAACGTGTGGGACAGGGCTACAATGAGCAGTTCTTC
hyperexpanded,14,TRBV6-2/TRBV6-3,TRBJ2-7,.,CASSPPPGSYEQYF,TGTGCCAGCAGTCCCCCACCGGGTTCCTACGAGCAGTACTTC
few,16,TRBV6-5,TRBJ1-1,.,CASSSYMGNLLTEAFF,TGTGCCAGCAGCTCTTACATGGGAAACCTCCTGACTGAAGCTTTCTTT